This T cell receptor (beta chain) was documented in a study of chemoradiotherapy in HPV16-positive cancers. The method was immunoSEQ multiplex PCR; TCRdb's version includes in-frame clones alone and lacks a portion of them. This repertoire shows roughly 25,000 clones, approximately 94% found once; its top ten account for around 2.6%. This clone occurred a few times. The sequence derives from a human donor with HPV-associated anogenital cancer. The sample was collected from a patient who underwent chemoradiotherapy.

The CDR3 region is CASTPDLSGANVLTF. The CDR3 bases are TGCGCCAGCACCCCGGACCTCTCTGGGGCCAACGTCCTGACTTTC. The gene calls are TRBV5-1 and TRBJ2-6; no firm D call. The CDR3 length is 15 residues. The germline CDR1 and CDR2 sequences are SGHRS and YFSETQ. V was clipped by 6 bases and J by 0 bases, with 10 bases between them.